Below are 11 T cell receptor beta chains sequenced from a single sample in a study of tumor-infiltrating lymphocytes in oesophageal squamous cell carcinoma. One entry per CDR3 protein results from TCRdb running MiXCR on the PCR reads. Seen here are about 21,000 distinct CDR3 sequences, around two fifths observed once, and the top ten hold about 40%. The sample consisted of esophageal tumor tissue. These receptors were obtained from a male donor with esophageal squamous cell carcinoma.

This clonotype turned up a few times. The chain carries TRBV6-5 and TRBJ2-3, with no clear D. The CDR3 has 12 residues. Trimming stripped 6 bases from V and 6 bases from J, with 10 bases between. CDR1 and CDR2 from the germline V gene are MNHEY and SVGAGI. Here the CDR3 reads CASRREADTQYF. In DNA, the CDR3 is TGTGCCAGCAGGCGAGAAGCGGATACGCAGTATTTT.

This clonotype was detected many times. V and J are TRBV4-2 and TRBJ2-3, with D maybe TRBD1 (6 bases). V lost 2 bases, J lost 0 bases, and 15 bases lay in between. The germline V gene has CDR1 LGHNA and CDR2 YNFKEQ. The CDR3 length is 17 residues. The CDR3 bases are TGTGCCAGCAGCCAAACCACCCAGGGGTCTAGCACAGATACGCAGTATTTT. Its protein is CASSQTTQGSSTDTQYF.

The sample holds many counts of this clonotype. V usage is TRBV6-1 and J usage is TRBJ2-1; a weak D match, TRBD1 (6 bases). V lost 5 bases to trimming and J lost 3 bases, with 11 bases between them. This CDR3 spans 14 amino acids. The V gene's germline CDR1 is MNHNS and CDR2 SASEGT. In DNA, the CDR3 is TGTGCCAGCAGTACACTGGACAGCTACAATGAGCAGTTCTTC. It is translated as CASSTLDSYNEQFF.

This clonotype was seen only a few times. This chain uses TRBV19 with TRBJ2-6, with TRBD2 identical over 9 bases. TRBJ2-7 matches the DNA end more closely, so the J call is doubtful. Germline V gene data show CDR1 as LNHDA and CDR2 as SQIVND (reference sequence). The CDR3 is made up of 16 amino acids. The CDR3 bases are TGTGCCAGTAGTATCTGGAATAGCGGGAGCTCCTTTGAGCAGTACTTC. Its translation: CASSIWNSGSSFEQYF.

The chain is built from TRBV6-2 or TRBV6-3 and TRBJ2-1; unclear D gene. Germline V gives CDR1 MNHEY, CDR2 SVGEGT. The V gene lost 0 bases and the J gene lost 3 bases, with 24 bases spanning the gap. The CDR3 loop spans 20 amino acids. The CDR3 spells CASSYSISSPTVFNYNEQFF. In nucleotides, the CDR3 is TGTGCCAGCAGTTACTCGATCTCCTCCCCCACGGTATTTAACTACAATGAGCAGTTCTTC.

The rearrangement joins TRBV7-2 to TRBJ2-4, with 8 bases lining up with TRBD2. The germline V gene encodes CDR1 SGHTA and CDR2 FQGNSA. CDR3 length: 13 residues. After removal of 2 bases from V and 13 bases from J, the junction contained 7 bases not matched to a gene. In nucleotides, the CDR3 is TGTGCCAGCAGCTTACGTCGGGAGGGGGAGCAGTACTTC. It encodes CASSLRREGEQYF.

This clonotype was counted at least ten times. CDR3 sequence (DNA): TGTGCCAGCAGCTTAGCGGTGACGGTGAACACTGAAGCTTTCTTT. Its protein is CASSLAVTVNTEAFF. The gene calls are TRBV7-2 and TRBJ1-1; D is uncertain. Germline V gene sequence: CDR1 SGHTA, CDR2 FQGNSA. The CDR3 has 15 residues. V lost 0 bases, J lost 0 bases, and 8 bases lay in between.

The rearrangement joins TRBV7-9 to TRBJ2-2; D is undetermined. Trimming cost V 5 bases and J 10 bases, with 17 bases left between them. The V gene's germline CDR1 is SEHNR and CDR2 FQNEAQ (reference sequence). This CDR3 region has 14 residues. The CDR3 reads CASSPEARSEELFF. The CDR3 bases are TGTGCCAGCAGCCCCGAGGCGCGTTCCGAGGAGCTGTTTTTT.

With regard to this clonotype: Likely a read error: the CDR3 ends without its conserved phenylalanine or tryptophan. The DNA is left out, because the CDR3 cannot be placed on it with certainty; the CDR3 is given as TCRdb lists it. The genes are TRBV14 and TRBJ2-3; the table gives TRBD2 as D, unverified against the DNA. In germline, CDR1 is SGHDN, CDR2 FVKESK. The CDR3 spans 19 amino acids, including both terminal residues. CDR3: CASSQEYRLAYYNEQFFGP.

This clonotype appeared a few times. This sequence joins TRBV7-2 and TRBJ1-4; 7 nucleotides line up with TRBD1. This CDR3 comprises 14 residues. V shed 5 bases and J 8 bases; nucleotides not matched to a gene: 8. Germline loops: CDR1 SGHTA, CDR2 FQGNSA. CDR3 bases: TGTGCCAGCAGCGTACGGGCAGGGGGAGAAAAACTGTTTTTT. Its translation is CASSVRAGGEKLFF.

The chain employs TRBV7-2 and TRBJ2-5; tentative D call: TRBD1 (6 bases). Trimming took 1 base from V and 1 from J, leaving 7 bases between them. The V gene's germline CDR1 is SGHTA and CDR2 FQGNSA. CDR3 length equals 14 residues. CDR3 amino acids: CASSLGTVQETQYF. The CDR3 DNA is TGTGCCAGCAGCTTAGGGACAGTCCAAGAGACCCAGTACTTC.